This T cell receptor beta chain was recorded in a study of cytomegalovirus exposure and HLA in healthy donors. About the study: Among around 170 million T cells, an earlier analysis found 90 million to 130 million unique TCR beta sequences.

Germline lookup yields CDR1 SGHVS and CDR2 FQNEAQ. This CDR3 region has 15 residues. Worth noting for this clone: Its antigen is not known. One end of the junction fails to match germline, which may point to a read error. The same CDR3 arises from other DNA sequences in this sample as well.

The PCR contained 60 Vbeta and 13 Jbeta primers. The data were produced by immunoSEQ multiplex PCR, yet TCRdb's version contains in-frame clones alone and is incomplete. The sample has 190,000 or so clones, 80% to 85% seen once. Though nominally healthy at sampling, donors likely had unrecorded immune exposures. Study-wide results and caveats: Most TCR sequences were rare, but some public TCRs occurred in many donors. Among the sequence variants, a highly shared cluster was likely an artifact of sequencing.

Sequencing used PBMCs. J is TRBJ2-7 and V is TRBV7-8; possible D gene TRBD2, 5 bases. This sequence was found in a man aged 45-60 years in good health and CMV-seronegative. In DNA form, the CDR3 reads TGTGCCAGCAGCCTAGCCCCGGGAAACCCCTACGAGCAGTACTTC. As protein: CASSLAPGNPYEQYF.